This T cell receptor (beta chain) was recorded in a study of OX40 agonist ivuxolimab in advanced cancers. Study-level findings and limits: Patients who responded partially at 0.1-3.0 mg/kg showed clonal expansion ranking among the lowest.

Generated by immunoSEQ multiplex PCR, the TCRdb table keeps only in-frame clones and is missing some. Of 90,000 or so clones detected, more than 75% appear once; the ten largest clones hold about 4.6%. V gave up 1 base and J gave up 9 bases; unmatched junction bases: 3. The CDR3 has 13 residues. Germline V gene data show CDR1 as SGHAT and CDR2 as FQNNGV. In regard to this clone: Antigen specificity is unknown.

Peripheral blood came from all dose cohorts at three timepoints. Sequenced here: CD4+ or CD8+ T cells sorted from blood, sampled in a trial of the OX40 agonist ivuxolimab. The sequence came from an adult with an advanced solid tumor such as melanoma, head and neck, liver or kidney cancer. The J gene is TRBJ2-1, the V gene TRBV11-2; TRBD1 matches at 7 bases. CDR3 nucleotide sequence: TGTGCCAGCAGCTTAGGACAGGGTAGTGAGCAGTTCTTC. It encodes CASSLGQGSEQFF.